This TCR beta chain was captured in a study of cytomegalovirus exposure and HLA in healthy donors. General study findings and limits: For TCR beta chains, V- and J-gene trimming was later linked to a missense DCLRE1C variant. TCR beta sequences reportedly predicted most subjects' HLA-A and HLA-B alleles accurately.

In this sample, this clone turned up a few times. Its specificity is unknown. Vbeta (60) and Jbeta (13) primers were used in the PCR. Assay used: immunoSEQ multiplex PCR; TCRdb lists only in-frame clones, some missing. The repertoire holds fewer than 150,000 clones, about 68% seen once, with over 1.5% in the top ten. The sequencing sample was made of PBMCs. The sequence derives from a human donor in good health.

For the CDR3, the DNA is TGTGCCAGCGGGGACACATTGAACACTGAAGCTTTCTTT. Residues: CASGDTLNTEAFF. The chain has TRBV28 and TRBJ1-1, with D possibly matching TRBD1 (6 bases). Germline values: CDR1 MDHEN, CDR2 SYDVKM. The CDR3 is 13 residues long. V was trimmed by 8 bases and J by 0 bases, leaving 10 bases between them.